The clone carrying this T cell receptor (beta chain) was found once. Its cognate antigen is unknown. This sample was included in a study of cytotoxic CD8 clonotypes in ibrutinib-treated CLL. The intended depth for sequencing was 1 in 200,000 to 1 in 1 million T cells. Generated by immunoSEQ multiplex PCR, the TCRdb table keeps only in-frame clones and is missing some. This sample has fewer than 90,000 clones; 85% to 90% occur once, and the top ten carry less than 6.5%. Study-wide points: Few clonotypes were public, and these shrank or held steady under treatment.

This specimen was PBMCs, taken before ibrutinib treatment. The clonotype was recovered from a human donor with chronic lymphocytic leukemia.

This CDR3 reads CASSKFDREAGELFF. The CDR3, as DNA: TGTGCCAGCAGCAAGTTTGACAGGGAGGCCGGGGAGCTGTTTTTT. This chain links TRBV7-2 with TRBJ2-2, with TRBD1 as a possible D gene (7 bases). Germline assignment: CDR1 SGHTA and CDR2 FQGNSA. The CDR3 covers 15 residues. V lost 5 bases and J 6 bases, leaving 16 bases between the germline ends. The variable domain in full, completed from reference TRBV7-2 and TRBJ2-2, reads GAGVSQSPSNKVTEKGKDVELRCDPISGHTALYWYRQSLGQGLEFLIYFQGNSAPDKSGLPSDRFSAERTGGSVSTLTIQRTQQEDSAVYLCASSKFDREAGELFFGEGSRLTVL.